The TCR beta chain under discussion was sequenced for a study of T cells in Graves' hyperthyroidism and ophthalmopathy. The trim removed 4 bases at V and 2 bases at J, leaving 2 bases unmatched. CDR1 and CDR2 (germline): PRHDT, FYEKMQ (reference sequence). The CDR3 is made up of 14 amino acids. At least ten counts were recorded for this clonotype. Its target is not known. The investigators amplified TCR beta CDR3 regions from RNA transcripts. Initially, a first-round RT-PCR of the TCR CDR3 employed the HTBI primer set. Using its own MiXCR run on the multiplex PCR reads, TCRdb lists one record per CDR3 protein. Here the sample spans 500,000 to 800,000 distinct CDR3 sequences, 45% being singletons. General study findings and limits: Ophthalmopathy was model-predicted a median roughly 6.3 months pre-onset.

This TCR derives from an adult man with Graves' disease, either hyperthyroidism or ophthalmopathy (not recorded which). V and J are TRBV13 and TRBJ2-7, with 10 bases that match TRBD2. The sequencing sample was made of peripheral blood or thyroid tissue (not recorded which). CDR3 sequence: CASSWTSGTYEQYF. The CDR3, as DNA: TGTGCCAGCAGCTGGACTAGCGGCACCTACGAGCAGTACTTC.